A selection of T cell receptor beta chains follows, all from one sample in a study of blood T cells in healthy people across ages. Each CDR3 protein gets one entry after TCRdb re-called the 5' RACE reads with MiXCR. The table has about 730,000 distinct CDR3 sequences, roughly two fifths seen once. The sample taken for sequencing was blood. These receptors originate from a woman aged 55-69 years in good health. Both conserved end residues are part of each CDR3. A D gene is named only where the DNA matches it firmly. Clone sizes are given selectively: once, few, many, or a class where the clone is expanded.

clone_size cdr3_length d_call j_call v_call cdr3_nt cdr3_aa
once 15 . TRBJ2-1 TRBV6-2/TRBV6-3 TGTGCCAGCAGTTACTCGATTCGGGGGACCAATGAGCAGTTCTTC CASSYSIRGTNEQFF
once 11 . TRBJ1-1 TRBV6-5 TGTGCCAGCCATAGGAACACTGAAGCTTTCTTT CASHRNTEAFF
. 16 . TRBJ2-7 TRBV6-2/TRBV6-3 TGTGCCAGCAGTGCCCCCGTGGGAAGCTCCTACAATGAGCAGTACTTC CASSAPVGSSYNEQYF
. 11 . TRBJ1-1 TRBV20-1 TGCAGTGCCTACAGTGGGGCTGAAGCTTTCTTT CSAYSGAEAFF
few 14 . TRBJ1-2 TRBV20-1 TGCAGTGCTAGAGGAGGGCAGGGGAGCTATGGCTACACCTTC CSARGGQGSYGYTF
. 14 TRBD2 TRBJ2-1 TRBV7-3 TGTGCCAGCAGCTTAAGGACTAGCGGGGGCCAGCAGTTCTTC CASSLRTSGGQQFF
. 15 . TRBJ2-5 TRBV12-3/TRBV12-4 TGTGCCAGCAGCCGCGGACGGCCGTACCAAGAGACCCAGTACTTC CASSRGRPYQETQYF
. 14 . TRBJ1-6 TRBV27 TGTGCCAGCAGTTACAAGGCCTATAATTCACCCCTCCACTTT CASSYKAYNSPLHF
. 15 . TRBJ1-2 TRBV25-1 TGTGCCAGCAGTGAAGGGTCGGCAGGGGTCTATGGCTACACCTTC CASSEGSAGVYGYTF
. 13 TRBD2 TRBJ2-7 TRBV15 TGTGCCACCAGCACCGGGGGGGCAGCCGAGCAGTACTTC CATSTGGAAEQYF
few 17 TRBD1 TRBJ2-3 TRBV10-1 TGCGCCAGCAGTGACCCGACAGGGGTCCCTTCCACAGATACGCAGTATTTT CASSDPTGVPSTDTQYF
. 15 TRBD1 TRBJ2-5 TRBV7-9 TGTGCCAGCAGCGAATATGGGACAGGCTTTGAGACCCAGTACTTC CASSEYGTGFETQYF
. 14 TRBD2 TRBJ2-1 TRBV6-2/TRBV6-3 TGTGCCAGCAGTTCTGTAGCGGGGCTACGGGAGCAGTTCTTC CASSSVAGLREQFF
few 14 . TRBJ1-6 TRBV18 TGTGCCAGCCAATTGGGCCAGGGAGATTCACCCCTCCACTTT CASQLGQGDSPLHF
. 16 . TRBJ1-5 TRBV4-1 TGCGCCAGCAGCCAAGATGCCAGGTATAGCAATCAGCCCCAGCATTTT CASSQDARYSNQPQHF
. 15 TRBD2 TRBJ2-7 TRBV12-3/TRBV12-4 TGTGCCAGCAAACCACTAGCGGGGGCATCCAATGAGCAGTACTTC CASKPLAGASNEQYF
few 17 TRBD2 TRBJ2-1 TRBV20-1 TGCAGTGCTATCCCCGGACTAGCGGGAGATCGCTACAATGAGCAGTTCTTC CSAIPGLAGDRYNEQFF